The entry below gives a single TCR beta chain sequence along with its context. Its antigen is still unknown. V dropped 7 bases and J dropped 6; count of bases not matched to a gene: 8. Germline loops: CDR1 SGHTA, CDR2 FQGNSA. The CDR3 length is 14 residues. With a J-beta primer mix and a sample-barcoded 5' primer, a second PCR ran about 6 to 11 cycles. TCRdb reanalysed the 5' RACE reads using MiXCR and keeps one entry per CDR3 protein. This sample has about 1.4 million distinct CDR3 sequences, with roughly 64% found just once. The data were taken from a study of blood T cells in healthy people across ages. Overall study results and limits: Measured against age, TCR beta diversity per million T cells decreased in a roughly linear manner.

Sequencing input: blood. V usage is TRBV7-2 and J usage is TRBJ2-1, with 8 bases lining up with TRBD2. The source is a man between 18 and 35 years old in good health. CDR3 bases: TGTGCCAGCACCCCCTTGGCGGGAGGCAATGAGCAGTTCTTC. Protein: CASTPLAGGNEQFF.